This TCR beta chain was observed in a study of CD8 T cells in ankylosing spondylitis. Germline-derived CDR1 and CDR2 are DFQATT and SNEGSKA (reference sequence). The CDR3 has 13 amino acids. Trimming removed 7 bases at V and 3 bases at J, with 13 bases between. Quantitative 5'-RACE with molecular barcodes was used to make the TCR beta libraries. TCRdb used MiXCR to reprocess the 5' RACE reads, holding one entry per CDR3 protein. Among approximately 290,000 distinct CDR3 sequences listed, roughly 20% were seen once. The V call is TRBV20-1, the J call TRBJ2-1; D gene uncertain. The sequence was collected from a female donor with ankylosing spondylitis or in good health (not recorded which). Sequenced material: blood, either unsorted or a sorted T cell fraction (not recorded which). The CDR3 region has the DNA TGCAGTGTCAGGAGAGGTTACTACAATGAGCAGTTCTTC. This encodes CSVRRGYYNEQFF.